The T cell receptor beta chain described here comes from a study of Ad26.COV2.S vaccination and SARS-CoV-2 variants. Across the study: Donor was one of the participants in the Ad26.COV2.S arm of the COV1001 trial. Donor got 5x10^10 or 1x10^11 viral particles of Ad26.COV2.S.

The treatment: about 20 received Ad26.COV2.S at low or high dose, single or two shots; roughly five received placebo; per-sample allocation not given. Day 63 following the first vaccine or placebo injection was when the samples were taken. Study-level results: Total responses of T cells may have been underestimated by the analyses of TCR breadth and depth.

Profiled with immunoSEQ multiplex PCR; TCRdb holds only in-frame clones, not every one. This table has about 390,000 clones, more than 85% appearing once. About this clone itself: The antigen remains undetermined.

Germline V lookup: CDR1 MNHEY, CDR2 SVGAGI. V was pared by 6 bases and J by 8 bases, with 19 bases between. The CDR3 covers 15 residues. Sequenced material: peripheral blood, taken in a trial of Ad26.COV2.S vaccine versus placebo. The TCR sequence derives from a person between 18 and 65 years old who received the Ad26.COV2.S COVID-19 vaccine or a placebo. The chain couples TRBV6-5 to TRBJ1-4; D is uncertain. DNA for the CDR3: TGTGCCAGCAGACCAGTCGGACCTACGGGGGAAAAACTGTTTTTT. Translated, it gives CASRPVGPTGEKLFF.